Listed below are T cell receptor beta chains from one sample, sequenced in a study of cytomegalovirus exposure and HLA in healthy donors. Using immunoSEQ multiplex PCR, the repertoire was profiled, and TCRdb retains in-frame clones only, with some absent. The table includes 250,000 to 400,000 clones, 88% detected once. Sequencing was performed on PBMCs. All receptors come from a man younger than 45 in good health and CMV-seronegative. CDR3s leave out the opening cysteine and the closing phenylalanine or tryptophan.

CDR3aa	j_gene	v_gene
ASSLGQAIYGYT	TRBJ1-2	TRBV5-6
ASSVYRGPSSYEQY	TRBJ2-7	TRBV11-2
ASTSTSPNYEQY	TRBJ2-7	TRBV6-5
ASSSTVPLYEQY	TRBJ2-7	TRBV6-5
ASSFPSTGNTIY	TRBJ1-3	TRBV7-9
ASSPLLAGAVKNIQY	TRBJ2-4	TRBV27
ASHRGATDTQY	TRBJ2-3	TRBV6-5
ASSSRGSRGEKLF	TRBJ1-4	TRBV27
AWRDRGSRGYT	TRBJ1-2	TRBV30
ASRGRALH	TRBJ1-6	TRBV2
ATSSPSGGYEQY	TRBJ2-7	TRBV15
ATRLAGGPNTGELF	TRBJ2-2	TRBV15
ASSSLGQANQPQH	TRBJ1-5	TRBV6-6
ASSLADSFEQF	TRBJ2-1	TRBV5-6
ALTGTRVVGADTQY	TRBJ2-3	TRBV30
ASSLTGLYSEQY	TRBJ2-7	TRBV5-6
ASSELGLRLVTHTQY	TRBJ2-3	TRBV2
ASKQYSNQPQH	TRBJ1-5	TRBV2
ASSSPQGRGETQY	TRBJ2-5	TRBV7-6
ASSQQGSDQPQH	TRBJ1-5	TRBV4-1
ASSQGTSGGNEQF	TRBJ2-1	TRBV10-1
ASSRGTGGRNQPQH	TRBJ1-5	TRBV27
ASSDPDSPLNTEAF	TRBJ1-1	TRBV2
ASSQIPGNYGYT	TRBJ1-2	TRBV4-1
ASSPRGSYNSPLH	TRBJ1-6	TRBV7-8
ASSRGQLYGYT	TRBJ1-2	TRBV18
ASSEGQEYEQY	TRBJ2-7	TRBV6-1
ASSMEARAYNEQF	TRBJ2-1	TRBV19
ASSFTGTGTDYEQY	TRBJ2-7	TRBV5-6
ASSRTGSDTEAF	TRBJ1-1	TRBV18
ASSVTPSGGKETQY	TRBJ2-5	TRBV9
ASSGRPEAF	TRBJ1-1	TRBV7-9
ASSYGQNTEAF	TRBJ1-1	TRBV6-6
ASSGWLAGGNEQF	TRBJ2-1	TRBV5-1
SVGTESISGNTIY	TRBJ1-3	TRBV29-1
ASSILRGNEQY	TRBJ2-7	TRBV19
ASRPAGQGANEQF	TRBJ2-1	TRBV6-5
ASSEGGVSRSVLT	TRBJ2-6	TRBV2
ASSPERYTQY	TRBJ2-3	TRBV11-2
ASSQNPSSAGGETQY	TRBJ2-5	TRBV4-3
ASCLAGYEQY	TRBJ2-7	TRBV6-6
ASSLDNRGGQPQH	TRBJ1-5	TRBV5-1
ASSKGGGTEAF	TRBJ1-1	TRBV9
ASSQGFGLAGGTGELF	TRBJ2-2	TRBV4-1
ASSLRQGSVEQY	TRBJ2-7	TRBV6-5
ASSSLAGSTDTQY	TRBJ2-3	TRBV7-6
ASSFGGVVNTEAF	TRBJ1-1	TRBV7-2
ASSLGYATSGEYYEQY	TRBJ2-7	TRBV5-1
ASSQEGSNSYEQY	TRBJ2-7	TRBV4-1
ASARQEFEKLF	TRBJ1-4	TRBV6-5
ASSSAGGAGEAF	TRBJ1-1	TRBV5-6
AISERTGSNEKLF	TRBJ1-4	TRBV10-3
ASILTDRALGEQF	TRBJ2-1	TRBV7-9
ASSSDRGPAPLH	TRBJ1-6	TRBV19
ASSSYSIQGSGNQPQH	TRBJ1-5	TRBV7-2
ASSHRLAGPNNEQF	TRBJ2-1	TRBV4-2
ASSIRTRGNSPLH	TRBJ1-6	TRBV21-1
ASNQGPEAF	TRBJ1-1	TRBV25-1